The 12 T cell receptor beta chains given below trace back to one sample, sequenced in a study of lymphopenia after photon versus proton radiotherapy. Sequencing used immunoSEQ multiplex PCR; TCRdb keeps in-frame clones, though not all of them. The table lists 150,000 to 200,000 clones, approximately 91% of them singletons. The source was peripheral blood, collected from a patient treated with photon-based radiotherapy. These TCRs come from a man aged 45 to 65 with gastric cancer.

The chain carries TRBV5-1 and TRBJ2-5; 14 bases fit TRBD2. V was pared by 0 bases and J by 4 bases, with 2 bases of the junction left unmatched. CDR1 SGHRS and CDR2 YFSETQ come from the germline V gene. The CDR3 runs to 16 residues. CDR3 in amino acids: CASSLGLAGGVETQYF. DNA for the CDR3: TGCGCCAGCAGCTTGGGACTAGCGGGAGGGGTAGAGACCCAGTACTTC.

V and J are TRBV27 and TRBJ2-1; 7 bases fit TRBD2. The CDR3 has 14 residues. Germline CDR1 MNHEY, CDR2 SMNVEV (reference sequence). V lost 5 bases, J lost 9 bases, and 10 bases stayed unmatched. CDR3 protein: CASSVRGGRGEQFF. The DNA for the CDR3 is TGTGCCAGCAGTGTACGCGGGGGTCGGGGTGAGCAGTTCTTC.

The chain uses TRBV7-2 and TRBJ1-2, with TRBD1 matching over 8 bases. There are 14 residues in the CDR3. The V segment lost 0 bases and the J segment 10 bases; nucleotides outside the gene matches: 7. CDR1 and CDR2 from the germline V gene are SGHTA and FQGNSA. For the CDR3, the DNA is TGTGCCAGCAGCTTAGCCGGACAGGGTATTGACTACACCTTC. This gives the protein CASSLAGQGIDYTF.

CDR3 bases: TGTGCCAGCAGCCCGAGGACTAGCGCTTCCTACGAGCAGTACTTC. Translating it yields CASSPRTSASYEQYF. The chain is built from TRBV7-9 and TRBJ2-7; 9 bases fit TRBD2. Germline values: CDR1 SEHNR, CDR2 FQNEAQ (reference sequence). V shed 5 bases and J 1 base; nucleotides not matched to a gene: 6. The CDR3 has 15 residues.

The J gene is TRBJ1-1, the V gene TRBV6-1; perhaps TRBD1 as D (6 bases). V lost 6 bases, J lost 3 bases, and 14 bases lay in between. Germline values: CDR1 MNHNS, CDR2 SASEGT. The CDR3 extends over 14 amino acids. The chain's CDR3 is CASSLKGGDTEAFF. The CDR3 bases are TGTGCCAGCAGCCTCAAAGGGGGGGACACTGAAGCTTTCTTT.

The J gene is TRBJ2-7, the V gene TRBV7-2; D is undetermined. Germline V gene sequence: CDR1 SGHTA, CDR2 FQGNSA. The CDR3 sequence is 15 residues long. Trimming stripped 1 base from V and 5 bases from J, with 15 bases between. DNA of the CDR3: TGTGCCAGCAGCTTAGTTCACCTCCAGCCCCACGAGCAGTACTTC. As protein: CASSLVHLQPHEQYF.

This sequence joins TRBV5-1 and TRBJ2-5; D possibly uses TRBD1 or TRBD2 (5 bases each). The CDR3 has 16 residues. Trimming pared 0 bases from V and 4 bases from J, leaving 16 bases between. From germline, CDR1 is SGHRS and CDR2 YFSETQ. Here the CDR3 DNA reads TGCGCCAGCAGCTTGGATAGGGGACGGACGACAGAGACCCAGTACTTC. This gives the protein CASSLDRGRTTETQYF.

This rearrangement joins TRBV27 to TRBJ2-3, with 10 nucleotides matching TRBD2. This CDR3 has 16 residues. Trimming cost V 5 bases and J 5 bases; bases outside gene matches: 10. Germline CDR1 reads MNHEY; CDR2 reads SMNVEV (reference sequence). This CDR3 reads CASSPREREGRDTQYF. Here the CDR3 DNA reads TGTGCCAGCAGTCCCCGCGAGCGGGAGGGCCGAGATACGCAGTATTTT.

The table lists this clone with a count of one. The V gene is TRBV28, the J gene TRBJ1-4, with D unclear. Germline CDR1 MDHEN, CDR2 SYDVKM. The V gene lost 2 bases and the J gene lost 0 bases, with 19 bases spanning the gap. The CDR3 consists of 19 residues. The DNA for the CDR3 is TGTGCCAGCAGTTTAGAGGCCCTCTCAGAGGTGGCAACTAATGAAAAACTGTTTTTT. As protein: CASSLEALSEVATNEKLFF. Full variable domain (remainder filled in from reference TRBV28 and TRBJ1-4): DVKVTQSSRYLVKRTGEKVFLECVQDMDHENMFWYRQDPGLGLRLIYFSYDVKMKEKGDIPEGYSVSREKKERFSLILESASTNQTSMYLCASSLEALSEVATNEKLFFGSGTQLSVL.

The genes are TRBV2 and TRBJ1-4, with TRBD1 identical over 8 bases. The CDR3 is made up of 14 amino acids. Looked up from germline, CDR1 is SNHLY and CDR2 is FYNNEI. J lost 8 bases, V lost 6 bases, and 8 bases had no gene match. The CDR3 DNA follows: TGTGCCAGCAGAATAGGACAGGGTCCCGAAAAACTGTTTTTT. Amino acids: CASRIGQGPEKLFF.

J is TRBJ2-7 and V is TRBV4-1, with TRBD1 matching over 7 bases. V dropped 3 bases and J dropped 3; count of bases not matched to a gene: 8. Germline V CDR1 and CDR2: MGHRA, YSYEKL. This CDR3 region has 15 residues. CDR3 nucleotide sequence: TGCGCCAGCAGCCATCAGCAAACAGGGGTCTACGAGCAGTACTTC. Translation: CASSHQQTGVYEQYF.

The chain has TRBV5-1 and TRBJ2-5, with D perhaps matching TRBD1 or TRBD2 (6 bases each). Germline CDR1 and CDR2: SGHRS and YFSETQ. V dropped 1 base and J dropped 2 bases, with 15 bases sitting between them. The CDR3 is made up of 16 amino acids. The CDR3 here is CASSLLGGPGQETQYF. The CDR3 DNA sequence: TGCGCCAGCAGCTTGTTGGGGGGCCCGGGGCAAGAGACCCAGTACTTC.